Listed here are 12 T cell receptor beta chains from one sample, sequenced in a study of blood T cells in healthy people across ages. Then a second PCR, running about 6 to 12 cycles, was carried out with a sample-barcoded 5' primer and a J-beta primer mix. TCRdb reprocessed the 5' RACE reads with MiXCR, giving one entry per CDR3 protein. This sample has over 600,000 distinct CDR3 sequences, with roughly 50% found just once. The sequenced sample was blood. Every receptor here comes from a middle-aged man in good health.

The chain couples TRBV15 to TRBJ2-7; 10 bases agree with TRBD1. CDR3 length: 16 residues. Germline loops: CDR1 LNHNV, CDR2 YYDKDF (reference sequence). J lost 4 bases, V lost 5 bases, and 11 bases had no gene match. CDR3 DNA sequence: TGTGCCACCAGCGCACCCGGGACAGGGGCAGGTTACGAGCAGTACTTC. Residues: CATSAPGTGAGYEQYF.

V is TRBV6-2 or TRBV6-3 and J is TRBJ2-7; no clear D. This CDR3 has 12 amino acids. CDR1 and CDR2 (germline): MNHEY, SVGEGT. Deletions cut 1 base from V and 6 bases from J, with 7 bases between. The CDR3 loop reads CASSYYWGEQYF. DNA of the CDR3: TGTGCCAGCAGTTACTATTGGGGCGAGCAGTACTTC.

The chain carries TRBV7-2 and TRBJ2-7; D not resolved. The CDR3 is 12 amino acids. The V end lost 1 base, the J end lost 6 bases, and 7 bases lay between the germline ends. CDR1 and CDR2 (germline): SGHTA, FQGNSA. The CDR3 DNA follows: TGTGCCAGCAGCTTAGTGTATGGCGAGCAGTACTTC. Amino acids: CASSLVYGEQYF. Based on the CDR3 plus reference TRBV7-2 and TRBJ2-7, the full variable domain is GAGVSQSPSNKVTEKGKDVELRCDPISGHTALYWYRQSLGQGLEFLIYFQGNSAPDKSGLPSDRFSAERTGGSVSTLTIQRTQQEDSAVYLCASSLVYGEQYFGPGTRLTVT.

The rearrangement links TRBV5-1 to TRBJ2-1; no clear D. Trimming left V 2 bases short and J 6 bases short, with 12 bases between. The CDR3 length is 14 residues. Per germline, CDR1 SGHRS and CDR2 YFSETQ. Written as DNA, the CDR3 is TGCGCCAGCAGCTTTGGGGATTCGCGCAATGAGCAGTTCTTC. This encodes CASSFGDSRNEQFF.

J is TRBJ2-3 and V is TRBV25-1; D gene unclear. In germline, CDR1 is MGHDK, CDR2 SYGVNS. V was trimmed by 3 bases and J by 2 bases, leaving 15 bases between them. CDR3 length: 16 amino acids. CDR3: CASSDFPNVHTDTQYF. The CDR3 DNA sequence: TGTGCCAGCAGTGATTTTCCGAACGTCCACACAGATACGCAGTATTTT.

The chain has TRBV7-8 and TRBJ1-5; D is unresolved. The V end lost 5 bases, the J end lost 2 bases, and 10 bases lay between the germline ends. The CDR3 covers 14 residues. Germline values: CDR1 SGHVS, CDR2 FQNEAQ. CDR3 sequence (DNA): TGTGCCAGCAGCACCCGGGTCGGCAATCAGCCCCAGCATTTT. This translates into CASSTRVGNQPQHF. The whole variable domain, filled in from reference TRBV7-8 and TRBJ1-5, reads GAGVSQSPRYKVAKRGQDVALRCDPISGHVSLFWYQQALGQGPEFLTYFQNEAQLDKSGLPSDRFFAERPEGSVSTLKIQRTQQEDSAVYLCASSTRVGNQPQHFGDGTRLSIL.

This clonotype was counted between two and nine times. This rearrangement joins TRBV5-1 to TRBJ2-1; TRBD2 matches 8 bases. Germline-derived CDR1 and CDR2 are SGHRS and YFSETQ. CDR3 length: 12 residues. V shed 6 bases and J 7 bases; nucleotides not matched to a gene: 3. CDR3 DNA sequence: TGCGCCAGCACCCAGCGGGAGAATGAGCAGTTCTTC. Protein sequence: CASTQRENEQFF.

This clonotype was counted many times. The chain couples TRBV29-1 to TRBJ2-5; D gene unclear. V lost 5 bases to trimming and J lost 2 bases, with 12 bases between them. Looked up from germline, CDR1 is SQVTM and CDR2 is ANQGSEA. The CDR3 is made up of 13 amino acids. The CDR3 nucleotides are TGCAGCGTTAGACTGGACGGTCAAGAGACCCAGTACTTC. This sequence encodes CSVRLDGQETQYF.

This chain links TRBV6-5 with TRBJ1-5, with 10 bases that match TRBD1. Germline CDR1 MNHEY, CDR2 SVGAGI. Trimming removed 4 bases from V and 0 bases from J; junction bases left unmatched: 9. The CDR3 sequence is 18 residues long. In DNA form, the CDR3 reads TGTGCCAGCAGTTCCGGACAGGGGGGCCCCTATAGCAATCAGCCCCAGCATTTT. Residues: CASSSGQGGPYSNQPQHF.

V gene TRBV7-3 combines with J gene TRBJ2-1; 7 bases align to TRBD1. The CDR3 totals 15 residues. The germline V gene has CDR1 SGHTA and CDR2 FQGTGA. V was clipped by 2 bases and J by 8 bases; unmatched bases: 9. CDR3 amino acids: CASSLRARGSDEQFF. The CDR3 nucleotides are TGTGCCAGCAGCTTACGAGCCAGGGGGTCTGATGAGCAGTTCTTC.

This clonotype was recorded a few times. The chain is built from TRBV13 and TRBJ2-6, with TRBD1 matching over 10 bases. The CDR3 totals 18 residues. Germline V gene lookup returns CDR1 PRHDT and CDR2 FYEKMQ (reference sequence). V shed 5 bases, J shed 4 bases, and the junction held 11 bases outside the gene matches. CDR3 in amino acids: CASSTPGTGVLGANVLTF. Written as DNA, the CDR3 is TGTGCCAGCAGCACCCCTGGGACAGGGGTACTGGGGGCCAACGTCCTGACTTTC. Supplemented by reference TRBV13 and TRBJ2-6, the full variable domain reads AAGVIQSPRHLIKEKRETATLKCYPIPRHDTVYWYQQGPGQDPQFLISFYEKMQSDKGSIPDRFSAQQFSDYHSELNMSSLELGDSALYFCASSTPGTGVLGANVLTFGAGSRLTVL.

This clonotype was observed a few times. This rearrangement joins TRBV29-1 to TRBJ2-7, with 13 bases identical to TRBD2. V gave up 8 bases and J gave up 2 bases; unmatched junction bases: 3. There are 13 residues in the CDR3. The germline V gene has CDR1 SQVTM and CDR2 ANQGSEA. CDR3 nucleotide sequence: TGCAGCATAGGGACTAGCGGGGCCTACGAGCAGTACTTC. It yields the protein CSIGTSGAYEQYF.